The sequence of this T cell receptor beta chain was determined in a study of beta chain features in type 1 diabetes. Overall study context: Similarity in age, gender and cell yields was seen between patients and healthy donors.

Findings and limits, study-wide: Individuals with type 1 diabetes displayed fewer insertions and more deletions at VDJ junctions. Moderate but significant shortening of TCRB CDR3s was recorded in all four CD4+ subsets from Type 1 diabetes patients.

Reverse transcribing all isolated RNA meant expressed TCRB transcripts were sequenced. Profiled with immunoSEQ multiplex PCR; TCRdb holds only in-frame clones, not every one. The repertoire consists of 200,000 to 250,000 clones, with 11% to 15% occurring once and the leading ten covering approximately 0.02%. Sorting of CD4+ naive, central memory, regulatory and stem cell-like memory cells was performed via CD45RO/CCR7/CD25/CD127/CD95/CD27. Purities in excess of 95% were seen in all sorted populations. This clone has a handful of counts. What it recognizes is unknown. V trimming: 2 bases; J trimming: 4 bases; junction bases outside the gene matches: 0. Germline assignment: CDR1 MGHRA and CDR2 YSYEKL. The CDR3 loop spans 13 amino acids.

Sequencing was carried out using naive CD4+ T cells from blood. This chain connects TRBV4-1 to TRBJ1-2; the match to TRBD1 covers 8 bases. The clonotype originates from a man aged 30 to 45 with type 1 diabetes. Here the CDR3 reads CASSQQGAYGYTF. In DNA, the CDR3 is TGCGCCAGCAGCCAACAGGGGGCCTATGGCTACACCTTC.